The 14 T cell receptor beta chains in this list originate from one sample, sequenced in a study of memory CD4+ T cells and cytomegalovirus serostatus. The sort gate was single viable CD3+CD4+CD8-CD45RO+ cells for memory CD4+ T cells. Profiled with immunoSEQ multiplex PCR; TCRdb holds only in-frame clones, not every one. The sample contains some 39,000 clones, roughly three quarters of which appear only once. The source material was memory CD4+ T cells from blood. All receptors come from an adult in good health and CMV-seronegative.

CDR3 sequence: CASSPASASVITGELFF. The DNA for the CDR3 is TGTGCCAGCAGCCCAGCGTCGGCTAGCGTTATCACCGGGGAGCTGTTTTTT. J is TRBJ2-2 and V is TRBV11-2; perhaps TRBD2 as D (6 bases). The V and J ends lost 5 bases and 4 bases respectively, with 20 bases between them. The germline CDR1 and CDR2 sequences are SGHAT and FQNNGV. This CDR3 has 17 residues.

This chain joins TRBV7-8 and TRBJ1-1; D call uncertain. The CDR3 totals 11 residues. CDR1 SGHVS and CDR2 FQNEAQ come from the germline V gene. Trimming took 2 bases from V and 7 from J, leaving 5 bases between them. The CDR3 nucleotides are TGTGCCAGCAGCTTAAGGAGTGAAGCTTTCTTT. Amino acids: CASSLRSEAFF.

The gene calls are TRBV25-1 and TRBJ2-5, with TRBD2 as a possible D gene (5 bases). Germline assignment: CDR1 MGHDK and CDR2 SYGVNS. The CDR3 is 14 amino acids. The ends were cut back, 2 bases at V and 3 bases at J, with 10 bases in the middle. The CDR3 here is CASSESGRKETQYF. The DNA for the CDR3 is TGTGCCAGCAGTGAAAGCGGTCGAAAAGAGACCCAGTACTTC.

The chain couples TRBV5-5 to TRBJ1-2; D may be TRBD1 (5 bases). CDR1 SGHKS and CDR2 YYEKEE come from the germline V gene (reference sequence). Trimming took off 4 bases at V and 2 bases at J, with 9 bases between the two ends. CDR3 length: 13 amino acids. CDR3 DNA sequence: TGTGCCAGCAGCAGACAGCGAAACTATGGCTACACCTTC. It specifies CASSRQRNYGYTF.

CDR3 sequence reads: CASSPAPQRYNSPLHF. The CDR3 nucleotides read TGTGCCAGCAGCCCTGCCCCACAGAGATATAATTCACCCCTCCACTTT. The gene calls are TRBV11-2 and TRBJ1-6; D unclear. The V end was cut by 5 bases, the J end by 4 bases, with 15 bases between. The CDR3 covers 16 residues. Germline assignment: CDR1 SGHAT and CDR2 FQNNGV.

J is TRBJ2-5 and V is TRBV5-1; 7 nucleotides line up with TRBD1. Per the germline V gene, CDR1 is SGHRS and CDR2 is YFSETQ. The CDR3 covers 13 residues. With V trimmed by 2 bases and J by 5 bases, 3 bases remained unmatched. The chain's CDR3 is CASSFNRGETQYF. DNA of the CDR3: TGCGCCAGCAGCTTTAACAGGGGTGAGACCCAGTACTTC.

The genes are TRBV19 and TRBJ1-1; D is perhaps TRBD1 (5 bases). Trimming left V 7 bases short and J 10 bases short, with 16 bases between. Germline CDR1 reads LNHDA; CDR2 reads SQIVND (reference sequence). The CDR3 runs to 12 residues. CDR3 sequence: CASTGDGQRAFF. DNA for the CDR3: TGTGCCAGTACGGGGGACGGGCAGCGAGCTTTCTTT.

This clone was counted between two and nine times. V and J are TRBV5-8 and TRBJ2-2; TRBD1 or TRBD2 may be the D gene (5 bases each). CDR1 SGHTS and CDR2 YDEGEE come from the germline V gene. Trimming left V 0 bases short and J 5 bases short, with 8 bases between. The CDR3 spans 14 residues. CDR3 in DNA: TGTGCCAGCAGCTTGGCAGGGAGTACCGGGGAGCTGTTTTTT. It translates to CASSLAGSTGELFF.

The gene calls are TRBV9 and TRBJ1-5; TRBD1 might be the D (5 bases). Trimming cost V 0 bases and J 7 bases, with 14 bases left between them. The CDR3 is 15 amino acids. Germline V gives CDR1 SGDLS, CDR2 YYNGEE. This chain's CDR3 is CASSVAGAQEQPQHF. The CDR3 DNA reads as TGTGCCAGCAGCGTAGCTGGGGCACAGGAGCAGCCCCAGCATTTT.

This chain connects TRBV19 to TRBJ1-5; 12 nucleotides align to TRBD1. The CDR3 extends over 16 amino acids. Germline CDR1 reads LNHDA; CDR2 reads SQIVND (reference sequence). J lost 7 bases, V lost 5 bases, and 9 bases had no gene match. This CDR3 is CASSLPGQGARQPQHF. The CDR3 nucleotides read TGTGCCAGTAGTTTACCGGGACAGGGGGCGAGGCAGCCCCAGCATTTT.

With respect to this clone: Relative to the germline gene, one junction end is altered; a read error may explain this. V and J are TRBV7-7 and TRBJ2-5, with TRBD2 matching over 15 bases. This CDR3 has 17 amino acids. The germline CDR1 and CDR2 sequences are SSHAT and FNYEAQ (reference sequence). CDR3: CASSQGLAGGRGETQYF. CDR3 bases: TGTGCTAGCAGCCAAGGACTAGCGGGGGGGCGCGGAGAGACCCAGTACTTC. Filled out from reference TRBV7-7 and TRBJ2-5, the complete variable domain reads GAGVSQSPRYKVTKRGQDVTLRCDPISSHATLYWYQQALGQGPEFLTYFNYEAQPDKSGLPSDRFSAERPEGSISTLTIQRTEQRDSAMYRCASSQGLAGGRGETQYFGPGTRLLVL.

The V call is TRBV30, the J call TRBJ2-6, with 11 bases that match TRBD2. The length of the CDR3 is 18 residues. Trimming at V came to 3 bases and at J to 0 bases, leaving 7 bases not matched to a gene. CDR1 and CDR2 (germline): GTSNPN, SVGIG (reference sequence). Written as DNA, the CDR3 is TGTGCCTGGAGAGGGACTAGCGGTGCCCCCTCTGGGGCCAACGTCCTGACTTTC. Encoded protein: CAWRGTSGAPSGANVLTF.

This clone was seen more than once but under ten times. The rearrangement joins TRBV5-1 to TRBJ2-3; 10 bases match TRBD2. This CDR3 region has 19 residues. Germline loops: CDR1 SGHRS, CDR2 YFSETQ. V lost 0 bases, J lost 0 bases, and 10 bases stayed unmatched. The CDR3 is CASSLGGSSGGFSTDTQYF. The CDR3 nucleotides read TGCGCCAGCAGCTTGGGGGGCTCTAGCGGGGGTTTTAGCACAGATACGCAGTATTTT.

The gene calls are TRBV6-1 and TRBJ1-2; 10 positions agree with TRBD1. This CDR3 has 17 amino acids. V lost 3 bases and J lost 8; bases outside the gene matches: 15. CDR1 MNHNS and CDR2 SASEGT come from the germline V gene. The CDR3 region has the DNA TGTGCCAGCAGTGAGACTACCGGGACAGGGGTGTTATTGGGCTACACCTTC. Its translation is CASSETTGTGVLLGYTF.